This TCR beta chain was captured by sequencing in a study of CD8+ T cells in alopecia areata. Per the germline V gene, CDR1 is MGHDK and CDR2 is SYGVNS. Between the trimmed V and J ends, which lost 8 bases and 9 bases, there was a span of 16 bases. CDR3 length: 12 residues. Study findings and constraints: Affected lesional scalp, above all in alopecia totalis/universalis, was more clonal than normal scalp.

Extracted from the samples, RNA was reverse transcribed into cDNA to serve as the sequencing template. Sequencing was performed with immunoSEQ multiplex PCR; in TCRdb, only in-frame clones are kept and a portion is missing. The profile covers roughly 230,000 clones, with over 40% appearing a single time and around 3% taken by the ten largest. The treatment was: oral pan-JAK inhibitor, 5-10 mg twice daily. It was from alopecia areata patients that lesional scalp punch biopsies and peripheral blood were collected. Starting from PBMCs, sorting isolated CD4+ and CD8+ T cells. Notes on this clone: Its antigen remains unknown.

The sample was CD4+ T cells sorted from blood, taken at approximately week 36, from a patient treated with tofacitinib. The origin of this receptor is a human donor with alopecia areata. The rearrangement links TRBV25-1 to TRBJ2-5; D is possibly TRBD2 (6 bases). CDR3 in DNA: TGTGCCAGCCGCACCGCACCGGGGGCCCAGTACTTC. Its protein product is CASRTAPGAQYF.